The entry below describes one TCR beta chain. The junction and the germline gene differ at one end; a read error may be behind it. The record originates from a study of blood T cell repertoires in COVID-19. At the level of the study: Samples of COVID-19 (acute and convalescent) were obtained from the United States, Italy and Spain.

CDR3 length: 19 amino acids. Germline V gives CDR1 SGHRS, CDR2 YFSETQ. Per the original methods: Estimates of nucleated cell counts were drawn from the amplification of reference gene primers. The repertoire was sequenced with immunoSEQ multiplex PCR; TCRdb's copy has only in-frame clones and lacks some. The V and J calls and the clone size are those of that table, but D and trimming were determined from the DNA. The sample shows about 120,000 clones, over 60% of them seen only once. The sequencing sample was made of peripheral blood. This sequence originates from a man in his forties with active or convalescent COVID-19. This sequence joins TRBV5-1 and TRBJ2-6; 10 bases match TRBD1. The CDR3 DNA reads as TGCGCCAGCAGGTTGGGCCGGGACAGGGGTTTCTCTGGGGCCAACGTCCTGACTTTC. It translates to CASRLGRDRGFSGANVLTF.